The 21 T cell receptor beta chains presented below share a single source sample, sequenced in a study of blood T cell repertoires in COVID-19. Measured with immunoSEQ multiplex PCR; TCRdb has only the in-frame clones, and not every one. This table holds hundreds of thousands of clones, 70% to 90% found once. The sequencing input was peripheral blood. Receptor source: a man younger than 35 with active or convalescent COVID-19.

The V gene is TRBV19, the J gene TRBJ2-7; 9 bases are a match to TRBD1. Trimming cost V 4 bases and J 0 bases; bases outside gene matches: 4. The CDR3 is 15 residues long. Germline V CDR1 and CDR2: LNHDA, SQIVND (reference sequence). CDR3 nucleotide sequence: TGTGCCAGTAGTAGGGGACAGGGACACTCCTACGAGCAGTACTTC. As protein: CASSRGQGHSYEQYF.

The rearrangement links TRBV2 to TRBJ2-3; 10 bases are shared with TRBD2. J gave up 3 bases and V 4 bases, and 10 bases lay outside the gene matches. Germline values: CDR1 SNHLY, CDR2 FYNNEI. This CDR3 comprises 17 residues. The CDR3 sequence: CASSAVASGGRTDTQYF. The CDR3 bases are TGTGCCAGCAGTGCCGTCGCTAGCGGGGGACGTACAGATACGCAGTATTTT.

The rearrangement joins TRBV18 to TRBJ1-1; 9 positions agree with TRBD1. V was pared by 7 bases and J by 0 bases, with 9 bases of the junction left unmatched. The V gene's germline CDR1 is KGHSH and CDR2 LQKENI. The CDR3 extends over 16 amino acids. Here the CDR3 DNA reads TGTGCCAGCTACCCACAGGGGGCCGGGATGAACACTGAAGCTTTCTTT. Its protein is CASYPQGAGMNTEAFF.

This clone was counted a few times. The CDR3 bases are TGTGCCAGCAGGACGGGACAGGCGAGGGAGCAGTACTTC. Its translation: CASRTGQAREQYF. V gene TRBV2 combines with J gene TRBJ2-7, with 8 bases matching TRBD1. Germline V gene data show CDR1 as SNHLY and CDR2 as FYNNEI. V lost 6 bases to trimming and J lost 7 bases; unmatched junction nucleotides: 8. This CDR3 has 13 residues. The entire variable domain, with the rest obtained from reference TRBV2 and TRBJ2-7, is as follows: EPEVTQTPSHQVTQMGQEVILRCVPISNHLYFYWYRQILGQKVEFLVSFYNNEISEKSEIFDDQFSVERPDGSNFTLKIRSTKLEDSAMYFCASRTGQAREQYFGPGTRLTVT.

The chain joins TRBV11-2 to TRBJ2-7; tentatively, D is TRBD2 (6 bases). Germline lookup yields CDR1 SGHAT and CDR2 FQNNGV. The CDR3 extends over 14 amino acids. With 3 bases removed from V and 7 bases from J, the gap between germline ends came to 16 bases. The CDR3 nucleotides are TGTGCCAGCAGCTTCGCAGGAGGGGCAGCTGAGCAGTACTTC. Translation gives CASSFAGGAAEQYF.

With respect to this clone: It is unclear where the CDR3 begins or ends on the DNA, so no DNA is shown, and the CDR3 is as TCRdb lists it. CDR3: CASSSSGRKEKLFF. The rearrangement joins TRBV28 to TRBJ1-4. CDR1 is MDHEN, CDR2 SYDVKM, per germline. The CDR3 adds up to 14 amino acids, both ends counted.

DNA for the CDR3: TGTGCCAGTTCGGCGGGGGTTGTTACCGATACTGAAGCTTTCTTT. It translates to CASSAGVVTDTEAFF. The rearrangement links TRBV7-7 to TRBJ1-1; D might be TRBD1 (5 bases). Trimming stripped 9 bases from V and 5 bases from J, with 22 bases between. Germline assignment: CDR1 SSHAT and CDR2 FNYEAQ (reference sequence). The CDR3 totals 15 residues. Full variable domain (missing parts from reference TRBV7-7 and TRBJ1-1): GAGVSQSPRYKVTKRGQDVTLRCDPISSHATLYWYQQALGQGPEFLTYFNYEAQPDKSGLPSDRFSAERPEGSISTLTIQRTEQRDSAMYRCASSAGVVTDTEAFFGQGTRLTVV.

The chain recombines TRBV4-2 with TRBJ2-1, with 9 nucleotides matching TRBD2. Trimming at V came to 2 bases and at J to 4 bases, leaving 9 bases not matched to a gene. The CDR3 loop spans 17 amino acids. Germline V CDR1 and CDR2: LGHNA, YNFKEQ. The CDR3 DNA sequence: TGTGCCAGCAGCCAAACGGCTAGCGGGGCCGTATACAATGAGCAGTTCTTC. Translating it yields CASSQTASGAVYNEQFF.

This chain links TRBV5-1 with TRBJ2-3; 10 bases map to TRBD2. V was clipped by 4 bases and J by 5 bases; unmatched bases: 10. Looked up from germline, CDR1 is SGHRS and CDR2 is YFSETQ. CDR3 length: 16 amino acids. The CDR3 loop reads CASSPGLAGVLDTQYF. The CDR3 DNA reads TGCGCCAGCAGCCCCGGGCTAGCGGGAGTTTTAGATACGCAGTATTTT.

The chain combines TRBV5-4 with TRBJ2-7; 11 bases map to TRBD2. V lost 1 base and J lost 6; bases outside the gene matches: 3. From germline, CDR1 is SGHNT and CDR2 YYREEE (reference sequence). CDR3 length equals 14 residues. The chain's CDR3 is CASSLLSGGGEQYF. The CDR3 bases are TGTGCCAGCAGCTTGCTTAGCGGGGGGGGCGAGCAGTACTTC.

This chain links TRBV5-1 with TRBJ2-7; tentatively, D is TRBD2 (6 bases). The CDR3 is 15 residues long. Germline loops: CDR1 SGHRS, CDR2 YFSETQ. The V gene lost 2 bases and the J gene lost 2 bases, with 14 bases spanning the gap. The chain's CDR3 is CASSFLPGEPYEQYF. The DNA of the CDR3 is TGCGCCAGCAGCTTCCTCCCGGGGGAACCCTACGAGCAGTACTTC.

The rearrangement uses TRBV19 and TRBJ1-2, with D unclear. CDR3 length: 14 amino acids. V lost 5 bases to trimming and J lost 1 base, with 11 bases between them. The germline gives CDR1 LNHDA, CDR2 SQIVND (reference sequence). CDR3 region: CASSLPRGNYGYTF. The CDR3 DNA reads as TGTGCCAGTAGTCTCCCTCGGGGTAACTATGGCTACACCTTC.

This chain links TRBV10-3 with TRBJ1-1; D is perhaps TRBD1 (5 bases). Trimming removed 3 bases at V and 0 bases at J, with 8 bases between. Germline loops: CDR1 ENHRY, CDR2 SYGVKD. The CDR3 runs 14 residues. DNA of the CDR3: TGTGCCATCAGTGAACCGACAGTGAACACTGAAGCTTTCTTT. It specifies CAISEPTVNTEAFF.

The V call is TRBV6-5, the J call TRBJ2-1; 9 positions agree with TRBD1. The CDR3 spans 15 residues. Germline V gene sequence: CDR1 MNHEY, CDR2 SVGAGI. With V trimmed by 6 bases and J by 2 bases, 5 bases remained unmatched. Here the CDR3 reads CASRRGTGTYNEQFF. The CDR3 bases are TGTGCCAGCAGACGGGGGACAGGGACCTACAATGAGCAGTTCTTC.

The chain recombines TRBV7-9 with TRBJ2-5, with TRBD1 matching over 8 bases. Per germline, CDR1 SEHNR and CDR2 FQNEAQ (reference sequence). The V and J ends lost 5 bases and 5 bases, in that order; junction bases with no gene match: 7. The CDR3 runs 14 residues. CDR3 nucleotides: TGTGCCAGCAGCCCTGTGGACAGGGAGGAGACCCAGTACTTC. As protein: CASSPVDREETQYF.

V and J are TRBV7-2 and TRBJ1-1; 7 bases are shared with TRBD1. Germline V lookup: CDR1 SGHTA, CDR2 FQGNSA. The CDR3 consists of 14 residues. The V and J ends lost 1 base and 5 bases, in that order; junction bases with no gene match: 4. The CDR3 sequence: CASSLERGRTEAFF. The CDR3 DNA reads TGTGCCAGCAGCTTAGAAAGGGGGCGAACTGAAGCTTTCTTT.

This clone showed up just a few times. The CDR3 loop reads CASSHAERYEQYF. The CDR3 DNA is TGTGCCAGCAGCCACGCGGAGAGATACGAGCAGTACTTC. The rearrangement links TRBV5-4 to TRBJ2-7; no clear D gene. Germline V gene lookup returns CDR1 SGHNT and CDR2 YYREEE (reference sequence). The CDR3 extends over 13 amino acids. Deletions cut 4 bases from V and 4 bases from J, with 12 bases between.

The gene calls are TRBV9 and TRBJ2-1; 8 nucleotides align to TRBD2. From germline, CDR1 is SGDLS and CDR2 YYNGEE. The V gene end was trimmed by 0 bases and the J gene end by 15 bases; junction bases not matched to a gene: 8. This CDR3 is 13 amino acids long. The CDR3 region is CASSVDREGRPFF. The CDR3 region has the DNA TGTGCCAGCAGCGTAGATCGGGAGGGGCGCCCGTTCTTC.

The chain employs TRBV25-1 and TRBJ2-3, with 7 bases matching TRBD1. Per the germline V gene, CDR1 is MGHDK and CDR2 is SYGVNS. V lost 3 bases, J lost 0 bases, and 3 bases stayed unmatched. The CDR3 has 15 residues. This chain's CDR3 is CASSDPGQSTDTQYF. The CDR3 nucleotides read TGTGCCAGCAGTGATCCGGGACAGAGCACAGATACGCAGTATTTT.

The rearrangement joins TRBV6-5 to TRBJ2-7, with 9 bases lining up with TRBD1. Germline V gives CDR1 MNHEY, CDR2 SVGAGI. Trimming cost V 7 bases and J 3 bases; bases outside gene matches: 4. The CDR3 spans 13 residues. The chain's CDR3 is CASTVTGGYEQYF. CDR3 bases: TGTGCCAGCACCGTGACAGGGGGCTACGAGCAGTACTTC.

The V gene is TRBV5-1, the J gene TRBJ2-5, with D unclear. V shed 0 bases and J shed 1 base, with 7 bases lying between them. The CDR3 runs to 14 residues. Germline values: CDR1 SGHRS, CDR2 YFSETQ. CDR3 nucleotides: TGCGCCAGCAGCTTGGAAACGGGCCAAGAGACCCAGTACTTC. Its translation: CASSLETGQETQYF.